What follows describes a single T cell receptor beta chain. No antigen is known for it. This entry belongs to a study of CD8+ T cells in alopecia areata. Broader study findings: Lesional tissue from the scalp (especially in alopecia totalis/universalis) showed higher clonality than normal scalp. Alphabeta T cells residing in normal skin are also sequenced in scalp samples.

Germline loops: CDR1 SGHVS, CDR2 FNYEAQ. CDR3 length equals 14 residues. V gave up 5 bases and J gave up 4 bases, with 13 bases separating them. Reverse transcribed after extraction, RNA yielded cDNA as the sequencing template. Sequencing was performed with immunoSEQ multiplex PCR; in TCRdb, only in-frame clones are kept and a portion is missing. Found here are some 150,000 clones, roughly 52% of them singletons; the top ten hold 15% to 20%. The treatment is: oral pan-JAK inhibitor, 5-10 mg twice daily. Alopecia areata patients gave lesional scalp punch biopsies and peripheral blood samples. The source material was CD8+ T cells sorted from blood, sampled at week 4, from a patient treated with tofacitinib. This TCR derives from a human donor with alopecia areata. The chain carries TRBV7-6 and TRBJ2-3, with TRBD2 as a possible D gene (6 bases). CDR3 sequence: CASSPEGRADTQYF. DNA of the CDR3: TGTGCCAGCAGCCCGGAGGGGCGGGCAGATACGCAGTATTTT.